The 25 T cell receptor beta chains below come from one sample, sequenced in a study of CD4+ T cells in melanoma. Sequencing used immunoSEQ multiplex PCR; TCRdb keeps in-frame clones, though not all of them. This table holds over 130,000 clones, about nine tenths found once. Source of these receptors: a human donor with melanoma.

This clone has only one observation. The CDR3 sequence: CASSYGTSSGYTF. The CDR3, as DNA: TGTGCCAGCAGTTACGGCACTTCTAGCGGCTACACCTTC. The chain couples TRBV6-5 to TRBJ1-2, with no clear D. V shed 2 bases and J shed 8 bases, with 12 bases lying between them. CDR3 length: 13 residues. Germline CDR1 MNHEY, CDR2 SVGAGI.

This clone was recorded once. The rearrangement joins TRBV30 to TRBJ1-4; D is perhaps TRBD1 (6 bases). Germline V gene data show CDR1 as GTSNPN and CDR2 as SVGIG (reference sequence). This CDR3 comprises 13 residues. The chain's CDR3 is CVGGRGVDEKLFF. The CDR3 nucleotides are TGTGTTGGGGGGCGCGGAGTCGATGAAAAACTGTTTTTT.

The chain has TRBV30 and TRBJ2-2; no clear D. The CDR3 covers 16 residues. CDR1 and CDR2 from the germline V gene are GTSNPN and SVGIG (reference sequence). V was shortened by 0 bases and J by 3 bases, with 14 bases between the two germline ends. CDR3 DNA: TGTGCCTGGAGTGTAGGTAGGGTCGAATACACCGGGGAGCTGTTTTTT. Residues: CAWSVGRVEYTGELFF.

The chain couples TRBV4-1 to TRBJ1-2; maybe TRBD1 (5 bases). V was trimmed by 4 bases and J by 0 bases, leaving 12 bases between them. The CDR3 totals 15 residues. CDR1 is MGHRA and CDR2 is YSYEKL in the germline V gene. The chain's CDR3 is CASSLREGTNYGYTF. The CDR3 DNA sequence: TGCGCCAGCAGCCTTCGGGAGGGGACTAACTATGGCTACACCTTC.

The V call is TRBV7-2, the J call TRBJ1-2, with 7 bases fitting TRBD1. CDR1 is SGHTA and CDR2 is FQGNSA in the germline V gene. Trimming cost V 9 bases and J 1 base; bases outside gene matches: 11. The CDR3 covers 15 residues. In DNA form, the CDR3 reads TGTGCCAGACCTAAGAACAGGGGAAATAACTATGGCTACACCTTC. Translation gives CARPKNRGNNYGYTF.

This rearrangement joins TRBV7-9 to TRBJ2-6, with D possibly matching TRBD1 (6 bases). Trimming left V 5 bases short and J 5 bases short, with 16 bases between. This CDR3 spans 16 amino acids. The germline V gene has CDR1 SEHNR and CDR2 FQNEAQ (reference sequence). In DNA, the CDR3 is TGTGCCAGCAGCGTAAAACAGGGAGTTAGGGCCAACGTCCTGACTTTC. Translating it yields CASSVKQGVRANVLTF.

V is TRBV2 and J is TRBJ1-6, with a possible D match to TRBD1 (5 bases). The V and J ends lost 1 base and 13 bases respectively, with 11 bases between them. The CDR3 spans 13 residues. Germline V gene data show CDR1 as SNHLY and CDR2 as FYNNEI. CDR3: CASSEGSGLPLHF. In nucleotides, the CDR3 is TGTGCCAGCAGTGAAGGTTCAGGGCTGCCCCTCCACTTT.

This clone was recorded only once. The chain joins TRBV5-8 to TRBJ1-1; possible D gene TRBD1, 6 bases. Germline assignment: CDR1 SGHTS and CDR2 YDEGEE. The germline V and J ends were trimmed by 2 bases and 3 bases, with 14 bases remaining between them. CDR3 length equals 15 residues. CDR3 protein: CASSFPTGIYTEAFF. For the CDR3, the DNA is TGTGCCAGCAGCTTCCCGACAGGAATTTACACTGAAGCTTTCTTT.

J is TRBJ1-1 and V is TRBV4-1; D is unresolved. Trimming left V 3 bases short and J 4 bases short, with 15 bases between. This CDR3 contains 15 residues. Germline CDR1 reads MGHRA; CDR2 reads YSYEKL. The CDR3: CASSQGLVSRTEAFF. The DNA of the CDR3 is TGCGCCAGCAGCCAGGGCCTCGTAAGTCGCACTGAAGCTTTCTTT.

The chain combines TRBV19 with TRBJ2-3, with 8 bases aligning to TRBD1. The V gene's germline CDR1 is LNHDA and CDR2 SQIVND (reference sequence). Losses at the gene ends were 5 bases for V and 3 bases for J; bases not matched to a gene: 10. This CDR3 spans 16 amino acids. The CDR3 bases are TGTGCCAGTAGTTTCTCCGAGACAGGGGTAACAGATACGCAGTATTTT. It yields the protein CASSFSETGVTDTQYF. Full variable domain (remainder filled in from reference TRBV19 and TRBJ2-3): DGGITQSPKYLFRKEGQNVTLSCEQNLNHDAMYWYRQDPGQGLRLIYYSQIVNDFQKGDIAEGYSVSREKKESFPLTVTSAQKNPTAFYLCASSFSETGVTDTQYFGPGTRLTVL.

The chain couples TRBV5-5 to TRBJ2-7; D is uncertain. Trimming took 3 bases from V and 2 from J, leaving 15 bases between them. Per the germline V gene, CDR1 is SGHKS and CDR2 is YYEKEE (reference sequence). CDR3 length equals 15 residues. The CDR3 spells CASSSFVGRTYEQYF. The CDR3, as DNA: TGTGCCAGCAGCTCCTTCGTAGGACGTACCTACGAGCAGTACTTC.

This chain uses TRBV10-3 with TRBJ1-1; TRBD1 aligns across 8 bases. The germline V gene encodes CDR1 ENHRY and CDR2 SYGVKD. The V segment lost 6 bases and the J segment 2 bases; nucleotides outside the gene matches: 8. This CDR3 contains 15 residues. The CDR3 protein is CAIRDGGQDNTEAFF. For the CDR3, the DNA is TGTGCCATCAGAGATGGGGGACAGGACAACACTGAAGCTTTCTTT.

V usage is TRBV7-3 and J usage is TRBJ1-1, with a tentative D call TRBD1 (5 bases). Per the germline V gene, CDR1 is SGHTA and CDR2 is FQGTGA. This CDR3 comprises 15 residues. The V end was cut by 5 bases, the J end by 3 bases, with 16 bases between. CDR3 in DNA: TGTGCCAGCAGCCCAAGAGGGAGGGGCGACACTGAAGCTTTCTTT. Translated, it gives CASSPRGRGDTEAFF.

The chain links TRBV18 to TRBJ2-7; D unresolved. CDR1 and CDR2 from the germline V gene are KGHSH and LQKENI. The CDR3 loop spans 16 amino acids. V dropped 0 bases and J dropped 4 bases, with 16 bases sitting between them. Here the CDR3 reads CASSPPTSVGIYEQYF. The CDR3 nucleotides are TGTGCCAGCTCACCACCGACGAGCGTGGGGATTTACGAGCAGTACTTC.

The DNA for the CDR3 is TGTGCCTGGAGTGTACTAGCTGGGGGTTTCATATATTTT. This codes for CAWSVLAGGFIYF. The chain is built from TRBV30 and TRBJ1-3; the D gene is possibly TRBD1 (5 bases). The CDR3 sequence is 13 residues long. Trimming pared 0 bases from V and 12 bases from J, leaving 15 bases between. Germline CDR1 GTSNPN, CDR2 SVGIG (reference sequence). The variable domain in full, with the rest retrieved from reference TRBV30 and TRBJ1-3, is SQTIHQWPATLVQPVGSPLSLECTVEGTSNPNLYWYRQAAGRGLQLLFYSVGIGQISSEVPQNLSASRPQDRQFILSSKKLLLSDSGFYLCAWSVLAGGFIYFGEGSWLTVV.

This chain links TRBV7-9 with TRBJ2-1; D is perhaps TRBD2 (5 bases). The CDR3 is 14 amino acids. Trimming shortened V by 6 bases and J by 8 bases, and 17 bases separated the two germline ends. Germline values: CDR1 SEHNR, CDR2 FQNEAQ (reference sequence). The CDR3 bases are TGTGCCAGCAGAATCCGAGGGCGCGTCCATGAGCAGTTCTTC. It yields the protein CASRIRGRVHEQFF.

The gene calls are TRBV7-9 and TRBJ1-5; maybe TRBD1 (5 bases). The V and J ends lost 2 bases and 2 bases respectively, with 10 bases between them. This CDR3 comprises 15 residues. Germline V gene lookup returns CDR1 SEHNR and CDR2 FQNEAQ (reference sequence). CDR3 amino acids: CASSLTSGGNQPQHF. The CDR3 region has the DNA TGTGCCAGCAGCTTAACGTCGGGGGGCAATCAGCCCCAGCATTTT.

The rearrangement links TRBV5-1 to TRBJ1-1; D gene unclear. CDR3 size: 14 residues. Between the trimmed V and J ends, which lost 1 base and 7 bases, there was a span of 14 bases. Germline values: CDR1 SGHRS, CDR2 YFSETQ. The CDR3 protein is CASSLRPGVNEAFF. CDR3 sequence (DNA): TGCGCCAGCAGCTTGAGGCCCGGGGTGAATGAAGCTTTCTTT.

This chain joins TRBV5-1 and TRBJ2-5; D is perhaps TRBD2 (6 bases). Germline lookup yields CDR1 SGHRS and CDR2 YFSETQ. The CDR3 is 15 residues long. Trimming cost V 2 bases and J 2 bases, with 13 bases left between them. This CDR3 reads CASSFTGVRQETQYF. The CDR3 DNA reads as TGCGCCAGCAGCTTCACGGGGGTACGACAAGAGACCCAGTACTTC. Full variable domain (rest looked up from reference TRBV5-1 and TRBJ2-5): KAGVTQTPRYLIKTRGQQVTLSCSPISGHRSVSWYQQTPGQGLQFLFEYFSETQRNKGNFPGRFSGRQFSNSRSEMNVSTLELGDSALYLCASSFTGVRQETQYFGPGTRLLVL.

In this sample, this clone turned up a few times. The rearrangement uses TRBV18 and TRBJ2-7; D is ambiguous. The CDR3 sequence is 13 residues long. The V gene's germline CDR1 is KGHSH and CDR2 LQKENI. The V gene lost 0 bases and the J gene lost 2 bases, with 5 bases spanning the gap. CDR3 residues: CASSPPSAYEQYF. In nucleotides, the CDR3 is TGTGCCAGCTCACCACCCAGCGCCTACGAGCAGTACTTC.

CDR3 sequence (DNA): TGCGCCAGCAGCTTGGAGGGGCTGGACACTGAAGCTTTCTTT. This translates into CASSLEGLDTEAFF. The V gene is TRBV5-1, the J gene TRBJ1-1; D possibly corresponds to TRBD1 (5 bases). V dropped 0 bases and J dropped 3 bases, with 9 bases sitting between them. The V gene's germline CDR1 is SGHRS and CDR2 YFSETQ. The CDR3 length is 14 residues. Variable domain in full (rest from reference TRBV5-1 and TRBJ1-1): KAGVTQTPRYLIKTRGQQVTLSCSPISGHRSVSWYQQTPGQGLQFLFEYFSETQRNKGNFPGRFSGRQFSNSRSEMNVSTLELGDSALYLCASSLEGLDTEAFFGQGTRLTVV.

The chain employs TRBV9 and TRBJ1-2; D possibly corresponds to TRBD1 (5 bases). The germline CDR1 and CDR2 sequences are SGDLS and YYNGEE. Trimming took off 1 base at V and 5 bases at J, with 27 bases between the two ends. This CDR3 has 19 amino acids. CDR3 DNA sequence: TGTGCCAGCAGCGTAATCGGCGGGGGAGCTAAGGGGCGCGGGTATGGCTACACCTTC. Encoded protein: CASSVIGGGAKGRGYGYTF.

CDR3 DNA sequence: TGTGCCAGCAGAGTATCCACGGGAGCCGGACAGCCCCAGCATTTT. It encodes CASRVSTGAGQPQHF. The chain recombines TRBV6-4 with TRBJ1-5; D remains ambiguous. Germline V gene sequence: CDR1 MRHNA, CDR2 SNTAGT. The V gene lost 6 bases and the J gene lost 7 bases, with 19 bases spanning the gap. CDR3 size: 15 residues.

The genes are TRBV6-6 and TRBJ2-3, with D possibly being TRBD2 (6 bases). Germline V lookup: CDR1 MNHNY, CDR2 SVGAGI (reference sequence). V was pared by 7 bases and J by 2 bases, with 16 bases between. This CDR3 is built from 15 residues. CDR3 sequence (DNA): TGTGCCAGCATGTCTAGCGAGAAGAACACAGATACGCAGTATTTT. This sequence encodes CASMSSEKNTDTQYF.

The chain recombines TRBV11-1 with TRBJ1-1; TRBD1 matches at 7 bases. CDR3 size: 14 residues. Germline V gene lookup returns CDR1 SGHAT and CDR2 FQDESV (reference sequence). J was trimmed by 5 bases and V by 5 bases; bases with no gene match: 8. CDR3 DNA: TGTGCCAGCAGCCCAGGGGGGCGGAAAACTGAAGCTTTCTTT. Its translation is CASSPGGRKTEAFF.